This T cell receptor (beta chain) appears in the sequencing data of a study of cytomegalovirus exposure and HLA in healthy donors. The PCR made use of 60 Vbeta and 13 Jbeta primers. The repertoire was sequenced with immunoSEQ multiplex PCR; TCRdb's copy has only in-frame clones and lacks some. The table has approximately 170,000 clones, roughly 80% seen once. Overall study findings and caveats: A missense variant in DCLRE1C was later tied to TCR beta V- and J-gene trimming.

As concerns this clone: The antigen is not known.

The TCR was taken from a man aged 50-59 years in good health and CMV-seropositive. Material for sequencing was PBMCs.

The CDR3 bases are TGCGCCAGCAGCCAAGATTTAGGCCAAGGAGGACTATACGGCTACACCTTC. Its translation is CASSQDLGQGGLYGYTF. This sequence joins TRBV4-3 and TRBJ1-2; D not certain. V was trimmed by 0 bases and J by 8 bases, leaving 22 bases between them. The germline CDR1 and CDR2 sequences are LGHNA and YSLEER. The CDR3 sequence is 17 residues long.